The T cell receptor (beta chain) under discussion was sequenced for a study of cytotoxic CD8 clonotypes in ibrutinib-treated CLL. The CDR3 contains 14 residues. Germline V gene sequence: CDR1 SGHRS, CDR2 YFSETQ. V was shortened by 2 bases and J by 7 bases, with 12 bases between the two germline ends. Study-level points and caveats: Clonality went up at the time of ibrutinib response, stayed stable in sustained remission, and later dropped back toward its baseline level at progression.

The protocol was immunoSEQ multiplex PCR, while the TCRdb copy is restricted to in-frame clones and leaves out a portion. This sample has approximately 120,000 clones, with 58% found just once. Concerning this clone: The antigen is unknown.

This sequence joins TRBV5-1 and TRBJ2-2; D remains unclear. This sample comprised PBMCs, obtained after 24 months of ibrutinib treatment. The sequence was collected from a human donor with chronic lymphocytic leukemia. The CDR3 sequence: CASSLTVLGGELFF. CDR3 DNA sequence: TGCGCCAGCAGCTTAACTGTGCTAGGCGGGGAGCTGTTTTTT.